Below are 5 T cell receptor beta chains sequenced from a single sample in a study of blood T cell repertoires in COVID-19. The protocol was immunoSEQ multiplex PCR, while the TCRdb copy is restricted to in-frame clones and leaves out a portion. This table has about 140,000 clones, almost 85% appearing once. What was sequenced was PBMCs or T cells enriched from blood (not recorded which). The receptors were gathered from a man between 40 and 49 years old with acute COVID-19.

The rearrangement links TRBV5-1 to TRBJ2-4; D may be TRBD1 (6 bases). V lost 4 bases, J lost 8 bases, and 13 bases lay in between. The germline gives CDR1 SGHRS, CDR2 YFSETQ. The CDR3 spans 13 residues. This CDR3 reads CASSTQGLDIQYF. The CDR3, as DNA: TGCGCCAGCAGCACACAGGGTCTAGACATTCAGTACTTC.

The chain employs TRBV3-1 (or the pseudogene TRBV3-2) and TRBJ2-7; 9 bases fit TRBD2. Trimming at V came to 1 base and at J to 5 bases, leaving 6 bases not matched to a gene. CDR1 and CDR2 (germline): LGHDT, YNNKEL (reference sequence). The CDR3 loop spans 15 amino acids. CDR3: CASSQGLAGDHEQYF. The CDR3 region has the DNA TGTGCCAGCAGCCAAGGGTTAGCGGGGGACCACGAGCAGTACTTC.

This chain joins TRBV6-5 and TRBJ1-6; no definite D call. The CDR3 is 13 amino acids. From germline, CDR1 is MNHEY and CDR2 SVGAGI. The V gene lost 2 bases and the J gene lost 10 bases, with 9 bases spanning the gap. This CDR3 reads CASSYTLGSPLHF. In DNA, the CDR3 is TGTGCCAGCAGTTACACCCTGGGCTCACCCCTCCACTTT.

This chain uses TRBV3-1 (or the pseudogene TRBV3-2) with TRBJ2-5; possibly TRBD1 for D (6 bases). Trimming took 2 bases from V and 4 from J, leaving 11 bases between them. The CDR3 loop spans 14 amino acids. Germline CDR1 LGHDT, CDR2 YNNKEL (reference sequence). The CDR3 nucleotides are TGTGCCAGCAGCCAATTCCAGGGGATAGAGACCCAGTACTTC. Translating it yields CASSQFQGIETQYF.

This chain uses TRBV28 with TRBJ2-5, with TRBD2 matching over 16 bases. CDR3 length equals 16 residues. With 5 bases clipped from V and 5 bases from J, the junction kept 5 bases outside the gene matches. Germline values: CDR1 MDHEN, CDR2 SYDVKM. The CDR3 sequence: CASSTGTSGGAETQYF. CDR3 DNA sequence: TGTGCCAGCAGTACCGGGACTAGCGGGGGGGCGGAGACCCAGTACTTC.